This TCR beta chain was identified during a study of cytomegalovirus exposure and HLA in healthy donors. Study-wide findings and caveats: In a later analysis, at a false discovery rate of 0.05, some 15,000 TCR beta sequences were associated with HLA alleles. Researchers left out some V segments, among them TRBV6-2 and TRBV6-3, as indistinguishable.

As concerns this clone: Its antigen remains unidentified.

The CDR3 length is 16 residues. V dropped 1 base and J dropped 3; count of bases not matched to a gene: 5. The germline V gene has CDR1 MGHRA and CDR2 YSYEKL. Vbeta (60) and Jbeta (13) primers were used in the PCR. Here immunoSEQ multiplex PCR was the method, and the copy in TCRdb shows in-frame clones only, minus some. The sample holds 190,000 or so clones, around four fifths seen once. The sequenced sample was PBMCs. J is TRBJ2-1 and V is TRBV4-1; 8 bases fit TRBD2. The sequence was collected from a man aged 45-60 years in good health and CMV-seronegative. The DNA of the CDR3 is TGCGCCAGCAGCCAAGGTATCGGGACTAGCTACAATGAGCAGTTCTTC. This codes for CASSQGIGTSYNEQFF.